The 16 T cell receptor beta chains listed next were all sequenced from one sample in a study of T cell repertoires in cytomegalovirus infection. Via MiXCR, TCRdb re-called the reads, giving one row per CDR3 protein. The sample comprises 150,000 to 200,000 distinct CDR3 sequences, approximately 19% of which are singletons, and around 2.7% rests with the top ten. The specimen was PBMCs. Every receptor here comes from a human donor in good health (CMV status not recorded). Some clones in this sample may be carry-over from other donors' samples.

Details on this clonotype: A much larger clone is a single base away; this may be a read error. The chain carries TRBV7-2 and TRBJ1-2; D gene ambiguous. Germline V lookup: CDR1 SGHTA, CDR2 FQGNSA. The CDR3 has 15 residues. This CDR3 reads CVSSLETIPNYGYTF. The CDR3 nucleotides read TGTGTCAGCAGCTTAGAAACAATTCCTAACTATGGCTACACCTTC.

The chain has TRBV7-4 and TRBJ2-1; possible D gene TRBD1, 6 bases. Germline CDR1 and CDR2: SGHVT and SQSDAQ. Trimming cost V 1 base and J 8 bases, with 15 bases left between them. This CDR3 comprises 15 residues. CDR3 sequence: CASSLGNRVRDEQFF. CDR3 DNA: TGTGCCAGCAGCTTAGGGAACAGGGTTCGCGATGAGCAGTTCTTC.

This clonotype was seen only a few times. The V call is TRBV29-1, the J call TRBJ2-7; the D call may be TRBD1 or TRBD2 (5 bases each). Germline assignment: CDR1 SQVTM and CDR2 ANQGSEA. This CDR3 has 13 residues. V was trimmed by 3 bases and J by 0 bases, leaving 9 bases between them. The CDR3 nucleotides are TGCAGCGTTGAGACGGGGCGCTCCTACGAGCAGTACTTC. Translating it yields CSVETGRSYEQYF.

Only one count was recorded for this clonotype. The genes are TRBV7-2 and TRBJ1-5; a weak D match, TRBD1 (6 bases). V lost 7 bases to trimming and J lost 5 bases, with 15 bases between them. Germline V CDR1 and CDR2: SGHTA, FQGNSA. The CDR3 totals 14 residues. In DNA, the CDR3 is TGTGCCAGCAACAAGTGGACAGAATATCAGCCCCAGCATTTT. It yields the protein CASNKWTEYQPQHF.

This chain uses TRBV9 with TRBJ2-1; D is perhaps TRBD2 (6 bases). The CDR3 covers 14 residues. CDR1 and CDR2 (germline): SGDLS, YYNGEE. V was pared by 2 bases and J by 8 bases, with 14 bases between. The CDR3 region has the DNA TGTGCCAGCAGCGTGGGTTGGGGGGACTATGAGCAGTTCTTC. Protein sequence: CASSVGWGDYEQFF.

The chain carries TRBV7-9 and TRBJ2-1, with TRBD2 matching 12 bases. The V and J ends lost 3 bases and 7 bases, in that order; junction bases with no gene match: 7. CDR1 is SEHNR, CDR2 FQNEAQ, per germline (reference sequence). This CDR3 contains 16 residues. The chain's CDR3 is CASSFLLAGGPNEQFF. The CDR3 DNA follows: TGTGCCAGCAGCTTTCTCCTAGCGGGGGGGCCGAATGAGCAGTTCTTC.

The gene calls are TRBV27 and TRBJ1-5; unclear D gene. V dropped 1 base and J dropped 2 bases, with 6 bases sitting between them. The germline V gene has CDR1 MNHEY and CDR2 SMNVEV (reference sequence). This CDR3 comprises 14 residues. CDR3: CASSLFDGNQPQHF. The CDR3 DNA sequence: TGTGCCAGCAGTTTATTCGATGGCAATCAGCCCCAGCATTTT.

The DNA of the CDR3 is TGTGCCAGCAGCCCTCCCCGGAGGCCGTCAGAGACCCAGTACTTC. The encoded protein is CASSPPRRPSETQYF. This chain connects TRBV7-9 to TRBJ2-5, with a possible D match to TRBD2 (5 bases). V lost 5 bases and J lost 4, with 17 bases in between. CDR3 length: 15 residues. Germline CDR1 is SEHNR and CDR2 is FQNEAQ (reference sequence).

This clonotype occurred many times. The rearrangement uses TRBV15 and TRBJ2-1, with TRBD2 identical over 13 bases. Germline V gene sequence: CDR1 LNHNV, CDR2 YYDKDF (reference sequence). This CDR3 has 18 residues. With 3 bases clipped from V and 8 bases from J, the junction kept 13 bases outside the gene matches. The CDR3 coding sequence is TGTGCCACCAGCAGCCCAGCCCGACTAGCGGGAGGTATCCATGAGCAGTTCTTC. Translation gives CATSSPARLAGGIHEQFF.

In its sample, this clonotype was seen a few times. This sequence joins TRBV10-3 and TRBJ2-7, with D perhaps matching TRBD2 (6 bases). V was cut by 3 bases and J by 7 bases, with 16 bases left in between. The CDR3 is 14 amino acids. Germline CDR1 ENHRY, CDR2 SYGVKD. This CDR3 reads CAISDLDGGMEQYF. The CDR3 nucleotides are TGTGCCATCAGTGATCTGGACGGGGGTATGGAGCAGTACTTC.

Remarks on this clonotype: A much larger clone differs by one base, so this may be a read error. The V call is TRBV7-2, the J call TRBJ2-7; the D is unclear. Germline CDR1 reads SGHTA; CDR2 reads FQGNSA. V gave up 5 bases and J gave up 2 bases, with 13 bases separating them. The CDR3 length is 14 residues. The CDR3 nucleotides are TGTGCCAGCAGCCCACTTCAGAATACCTACGAGCAGTACTTC. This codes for CASSPLQNTYEQYF. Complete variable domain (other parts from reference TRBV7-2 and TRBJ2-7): GAGVSQSPSNKVTEKGKDVELRCDPISGHTALYWYRQSLGQGLEFLIYFQGNSAPDKSGLPSDRFSAERTGGSVSTLTIQRTQQEDSAVYLCASSPLQNTYEQYFGPGTRLTVT.

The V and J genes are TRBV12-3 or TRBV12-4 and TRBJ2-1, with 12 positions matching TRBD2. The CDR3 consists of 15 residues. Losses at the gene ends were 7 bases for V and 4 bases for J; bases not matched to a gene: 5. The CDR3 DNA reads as TGTGCCAGCAACCCCGGGACTAGCGGGTACAATGAGCAGTTCTTC. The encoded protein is CASNPGTSGYNEQFF.

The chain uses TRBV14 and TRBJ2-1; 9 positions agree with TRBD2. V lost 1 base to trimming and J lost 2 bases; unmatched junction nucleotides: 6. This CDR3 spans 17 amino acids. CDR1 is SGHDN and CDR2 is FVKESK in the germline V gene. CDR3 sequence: CASSQGSGSLAYNEQFF. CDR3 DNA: TGTGCCAGCAGCCAAGGTAGCGGGAGCTTGGCCTACAATGAGCAGTTCTTC. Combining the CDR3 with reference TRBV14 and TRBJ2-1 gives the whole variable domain EAGVTQFPSHSVIEKGQTVTLRCDPISGHDNLYWYRRVMGKEIKFLLHFVKESKQDESGMPNNRFLAERTGGTYSTLKVQPAELEDSGVYFCASSQGSGSLAYNEQFFGPGTRLTVL.

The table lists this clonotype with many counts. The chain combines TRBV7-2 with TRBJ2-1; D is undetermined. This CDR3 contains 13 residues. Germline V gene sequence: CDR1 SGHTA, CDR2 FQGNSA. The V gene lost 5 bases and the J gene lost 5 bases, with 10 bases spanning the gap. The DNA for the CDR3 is TGTGCCAGCAGCACCCCTAGGAACAATGAGCAGTTCTTC. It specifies CASSTPRNNEQFF.

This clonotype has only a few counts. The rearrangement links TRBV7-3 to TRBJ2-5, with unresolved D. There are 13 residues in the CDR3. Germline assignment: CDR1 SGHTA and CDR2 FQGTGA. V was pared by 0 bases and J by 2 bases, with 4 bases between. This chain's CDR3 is CASSLTRQETQYF. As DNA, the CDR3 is TGTGCCAGCAGCTTAACGAGACAAGAGACCCAGTACTTC. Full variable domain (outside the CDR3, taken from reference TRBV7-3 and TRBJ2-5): GAGVSQTPSNKVTEKGKYVELRCDPISGHTALYWYRQSLGQGPEFLIYFQGTGAADDSGLPNDRFFAVRPEGSVSTLKIQRTERGDSAVYLCASSLTRQETQYFGPGTRLLVL.

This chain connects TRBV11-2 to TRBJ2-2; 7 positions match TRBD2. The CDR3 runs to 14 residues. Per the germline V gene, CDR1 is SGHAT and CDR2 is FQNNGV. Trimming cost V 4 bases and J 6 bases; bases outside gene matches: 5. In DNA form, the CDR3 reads TGTGCCAGCAGCTATGCGGCGGGGGCCGGGGAGCTGTTTTTT. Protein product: CASSYAAGAGELFF.